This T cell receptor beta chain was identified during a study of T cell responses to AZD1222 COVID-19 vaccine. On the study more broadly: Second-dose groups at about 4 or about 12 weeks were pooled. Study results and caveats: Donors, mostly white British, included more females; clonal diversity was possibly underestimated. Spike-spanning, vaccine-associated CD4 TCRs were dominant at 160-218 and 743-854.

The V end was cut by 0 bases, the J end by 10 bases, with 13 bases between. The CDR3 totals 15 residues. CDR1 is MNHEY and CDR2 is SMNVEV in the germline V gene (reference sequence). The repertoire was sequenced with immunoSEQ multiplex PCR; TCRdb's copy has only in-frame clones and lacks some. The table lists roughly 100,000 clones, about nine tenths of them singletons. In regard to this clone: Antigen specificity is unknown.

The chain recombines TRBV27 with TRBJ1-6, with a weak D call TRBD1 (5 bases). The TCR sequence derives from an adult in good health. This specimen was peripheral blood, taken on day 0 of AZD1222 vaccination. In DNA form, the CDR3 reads TGTGCCAGCAGTTTATCGTCAGGGTCCGAATCACCCCTCCACTTT. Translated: CASSLSSGSESPLHF.